The next 22 T cell receptor beta chains were all read from a single sample in a study of blood T cell repertoires in COVID-19. The assay was immunoSEQ multiplex PCR, and TCRdb's table has in-frame clones only and misses some. The table includes around 260,000 clones, 83% detected once. Sequencing input: peripheral blood. These receptors all come from a woman aged 45-60 years who had recovered from COVID-19.

This rearrangement joins TRBV28 to TRBJ2-7, with 7 bases aligning to TRBD1. This CDR3 is 15 amino acids long. The germline V gene has CDR1 MDHEN and CDR2 SYDVKM. V shed 4 bases and J 0 bases; nucleotides not matched to a gene: 6. Here the CDR3 reads CASSYPRGTSYEQYF. CDR3 DNA: TGTGCCAGCAGTTACCCCAGGGGGACCTCCTACGAGCAGTACTTC.

This chain uses TRBV28 with TRBJ2-7; D perhaps matches TRBD1 (6 bases). V shed 3 bases and J shed 4 bases, with 16 bases lying between them. Germline CDR1 MDHEN, CDR2 SYDVKM. This CDR3 comprises 15 residues. Here the CDR3 DNA reads TGTGCCAGCAGTTTTTACCGGGACATCGGTTACGAGCAGTACTTC. Amino acids: CASSFYRDIGYEQYF.

The chain employs TRBV5-1 and TRBJ2-5; 7 nucleotides line up with TRBD2. Germline V gene data show CDR1 as SGHRS and CDR2 as YFSETQ. Unmatched junction bases numbered 2, after V lost 3 bases and J lost 0 bases. The CDR3 extends over 14 amino acids. The CDR3 protein is CASSSGTNQETQYF. CDR3 coding DNA: TGCGCCAGCAGCTCCGGGACTAACCAAGAGACCCAGTACTTC.

The chain links TRBV9 to TRBJ2-7, with TRBD2 as a possible D gene (6 bases). The germline gives CDR1 SGDLS, CDR2 YYNGEE. The germline V and J ends were trimmed by 0 bases and 0 bases, with 13 bases remaining between them. The CDR3 is 16 amino acids. CDR3 region: CASSVGIADTSYEQYF. CDR3 in DNA: TGTGCCAGCAGCGTAGGAATAGCGGATACCTCCTACGAGCAGTACTTC.

The V gene is TRBV5-1, the J gene TRBJ1-6; D might be TRBD1 (5 bases). The length of the CDR3 is 18 residues. The ends were cut back, 3 bases at V and 0 bases at J, with 16 bases in the middle. CDR1 and CDR2 (germline): SGHRS, YFSETQ. CDR3 in amino acids: CASSSSDSPSSYNSPLHF. The DNA of the CDR3 is TGCGCCAGCAGCTCAAGCGACAGTCCCAGCTCCTATAATTCACCCCTCCACTTT.

The CDR3 spells CSVRTGSGQGYTF. The CDR3 region has the DNA TGCAGCGTGCGGACAGGGTCTGGCCAGGGCTACACCTTC. V and J are TRBV29-1 and TRBJ1-2; 8 bases match TRBD1. Germline CDR1 reads SQVTM; CDR2 reads ANQGSEA. Trimming took 6 bases from V and 8 from J; bases not matched to a gene: 11. The CDR3 is made up of 13 amino acids.

The chain has TRBV5-6 and TRBJ2-6; a weak D match, TRBD1 (6 bases). The germline gives CDR1 SGHDT, CDR2 YYEEEE. Deletions cut 6 bases from V and 0 bases from J, with 13 bases between. This CDR3 region has 16 residues. In DNA, the CDR3 is TGTGCCAGCACCCTGCCAGGGGCCTCTGGGGCCAACGTCCTGACTTTC. It is translated as CASTLPGASGANVLTF.

This rearrangement joins TRBV5-1 to TRBJ2-1; TRBD2 agrees at 13 bases. This CDR3 spans 15 amino acids. The V and J ends lost 4 bases and 6 bases, in that order; junction bases with no gene match: 4. The germline V gene encodes CDR1 SGHRS and CDR2 YFSETQ. In nucleotides, the CDR3 is TGCGCCAGCAGCATACTAGCGGGAGGGGGCAATGAGCAGTTCTTC. Protein: CASSILAGGGNEQFF.

This chain connects TRBV4-3 to TRBJ2-1; 10 bases are shared with TRBD2. Trimming cost V 0 bases and J 6 bases; bases outside gene matches: 5. The CDR3 covers 16 residues. CDR1 and CDR2 (germline): LGHNA, YSLEER. CDR3 bases: TGCGCCAGCAGCCAAGACAGCGGGGGGGTCTCCAATGAGCAGTTCTTC. This sequence encodes CASSQDSGGVSNEQFF.

This chain joins TRBV7-9 and TRBJ1-1; D unclear. CDR3 length: 13 amino acids. CDR1 is SEHNR, CDR2 FQNEAQ, per germline (reference sequence). The V gene lost 0 bases and the J gene lost 8 bases, with 10 bases spanning the gap. The CDR3 reads CASSLAADQEAFF. DNA for the CDR3: TGTGCCAGCAGCTTAGCCGCAGATCAAGAAGCTTTCTTT.

This clone was found once. The chain uses TRBV7-7 and TRBJ2-1, with 14 bases lining up with TRBD2. The ends lost 5 bases at V and 9 bases at J; junction bases unmatched: 9. The CDR3 is 16 amino acids. Germline assignment: CDR1 SSHAT and CDR2 FNYEAQ (reference sequence). The CDR3 DNA sequence: TGTGCCAGCAGCCCGGAAAGGACTAGCGGGAGGAGTGAGCAGTTCTTC. It encodes CASSPERTSGRSEQFF.

The chain has TRBV4-3 and TRBJ2-1; TRBD2 matches at 8 bases. The CDR3 covers 17 residues. V gave up 0 bases and J gave up 1 base; unmatched junction bases: 5. In germline, CDR1 is LGHNA, CDR2 YSLEER. The CDR3 reads CASSQEVRGRSYNEQFF. The CDR3 bases are TGCGCCAGCAGCCAAGAAGTGCGCGGGAGGTCCTACAATGAGCAGTTCTTC.

This chain connects TRBV3-1 (or the pseudogene TRBV3-2) to TRBJ2-7, with TRBD2 as a possible D gene (5 bases). The V gene's germline CDR1 is LGHDT and CDR2 YNNKEL (reference sequence). V lost 5 bases to trimming and J lost 2 bases, with 19 bases between them. The CDR3 sequence is 16 residues long. CDR3 sequence (DNA): TGTGCCAGCAGCGATTTGAAGAGCGGAGCTCCCTACGAGCAGTACTTC. This encodes CASSDLKSGAPYEQYF.

The J gene is TRBJ1-1, the V gene TRBV29-1; 9 bases match TRBD1. Germline V gene data show CDR1 as SQVTM and CDR2 as ANQGSEA. There are 18 residues in the CDR3. The V gene end was trimmed by 1 base and the J gene end by 1 base; junction bases not matched to a gene: 13. In DNA, the CDR3 is TGCAGCGTTGAAGTGGGAACTACAGGGGGCTGGACGAACACTGAAGCTTTCTTT. The encoded protein is CSVEVGTTGGWTNTEAFF.

The chain links TRBV6-5 to TRBJ1-1, with TRBD1 as a possible D gene (5 bases). With 6 bases removed from V and 1 base from J, the gap between germline ends came to 12 bases. Germline V CDR1 and CDR2: MNHEY, SVGAGI. The length of the CDR3 is 14 residues. The CDR3 DNA sequence: TGTGCCAGCAGGGGGGACTTTGGGAACACTGAAGCTTTCTTT. Translation: CASRGDFGNTEAFF.

The chain uses TRBV7-9 and TRBJ2-3, with 7 bases matching TRBD2. Trimming took 5 bases from V and 2 from J; bases not matched to a gene: 28. This CDR3 is built from 22 residues. Germline values: CDR1 SEHNR, CDR2 FQNEAQ (reference sequence). CDR3 protein: CASSIPPDGGGRAGSFTDTQYF. CDR3 nucleotide sequence: TGTGCCAGCAGCATACCACCGGATGGGGGGGGACGAGCGGGGTCTTTCACAGATACGCAGTATTTT.

The chain has TRBV24-1 and TRBJ1-2; TRBD1 might be the D (6 bases). The germline CDR1 and CDR2 sequences are KGHDR and SFDVKD. The CDR3 length is 13 residues. Trimming took off 5 bases at V and 3 bases at J, with 9 bases between the two ends. CDR3: CATSGQAHYGYTF. In DNA, the CDR3 is TGTGCCACCAGTGGACAGGCCCACTATGGCTACACCTTC.

The chain combines TRBV28 with TRBJ1-1; D unclear. V lost 2 bases and J 0 bases, leaving 25 bases between the germline ends. Germline assignment: CDR1 MDHEN and CDR2 SYDVKM. This CDR3 region has 20 residues. The CDR3, as DNA: TGTGCCAGCAGTTTAGAACTTTTCGGCCGGGTCAGCACTTTGAACACTGAAGCTTTCTTT. Encoded protein: CASSLELFGRVSTLNTEAFF.

Only one count was recorded for this clone. This chain joins TRBV29-1 and TRBJ2-1, with TRBD1 matching over 8 bases. The V segment lost 6 bases and the J segment 4 bases; nucleotides outside the gene matches: 8. The CDR3 covers 14 residues. Germline CDR1 and CDR2: SQVTM and ANQGSEA. In DNA, the CDR3 is TGCAGCGTCGAGGACAGGGACGTTTACAATGAGCAGTTCTTC. Its protein product is CSVEDRDVYNEQFF.

This clone was seen a handful of times. The chain joins TRBV28 to TRBJ2-1, with TRBD2 identical over 10 bases. The CDR3 contains 16 residues. J was trimmed by 1 base and V by 2 bases; bases with no gene match: 2. CDR1 and CDR2 (germline): MDHEN, SYDVKM. CDR3 DNA: TGTGCCAGCAGTTTAATAGCGGGGGGTTCCTACAATGAGCAGTTCTTC. This sequence encodes CASSLIAGGSYNEQFF.

This CDR3 reads CASKTGGQETQYF. The CDR3 DNA follows: TGTGCCAGCAAAACGGGGGGACAAGAGACCCAGTACTTC. The V and J genes are TRBV2 and TRBJ2-5, with 7 nucleotides matching TRBD2. The CDR3 runs 13 residues. Germline V gene data show CDR1 as SNHLY and CDR2 as FYNNEI. V shed 7 bases, J shed 2 bases, and the junction held 4 bases outside the gene matches.

This clone has a handful of counts. V gene TRBV5-1 combines with J gene TRBJ2-7; D gene unclear. CDR3 size: 12 residues. The germline V gene encodes CDR1 SGHRS and CDR2 YFSETQ. Trimming shortened V by 7 bases and J by 4 bases, and 12 bases separated the two germline ends. The CDR3 DNA reads as TGCGCCAGCGCTAAGGAGTCATACGAGCAGTACTTC. It is translated as CASAKESYEQYF.